The entry below describes one TCR beta chain. Its antigen is currently unknown. The data were produced by immunoSEQ multiplex PCR, yet TCRdb's version contains in-frame clones alone and is incomplete. The data contain about 130,000 clones, around 92% of them singletons. V was pared by 5 bases and J by 1 base, with 11 bases of the junction left unmatched. The CDR3 contains 16 residues. CDR1 is LNHDA, CDR2 SQIVND, per germline (reference sequence). This record comes from a study of T cell responses to AZD1222 COVID-19 vaccine. Across the whole study: Analysis merged second doses at about 4 or about 12 weeks. Study observations and caveats: Reportedly, close to half of spike-specific TCRs are directed against unmutated variant regions. The study sampled repertoires only after the peak T cell response. Mostly white British, mostly female donors; authors suggested clonal diversity may be underestimated.

The chain employs TRBV19 and TRBJ2-7, with 7 bases matching TRBD1. This sequence was found in an adult in good health. The source was peripheral blood, collected on day 0 of AZD1222 vaccination. In DNA, the CDR3 is TGTGCCAGTAGTCCCAGCCAAAGGACAGGATCCTACGAGCAGTACTTC. Translation gives CASSPSQRTGSYEQYF.